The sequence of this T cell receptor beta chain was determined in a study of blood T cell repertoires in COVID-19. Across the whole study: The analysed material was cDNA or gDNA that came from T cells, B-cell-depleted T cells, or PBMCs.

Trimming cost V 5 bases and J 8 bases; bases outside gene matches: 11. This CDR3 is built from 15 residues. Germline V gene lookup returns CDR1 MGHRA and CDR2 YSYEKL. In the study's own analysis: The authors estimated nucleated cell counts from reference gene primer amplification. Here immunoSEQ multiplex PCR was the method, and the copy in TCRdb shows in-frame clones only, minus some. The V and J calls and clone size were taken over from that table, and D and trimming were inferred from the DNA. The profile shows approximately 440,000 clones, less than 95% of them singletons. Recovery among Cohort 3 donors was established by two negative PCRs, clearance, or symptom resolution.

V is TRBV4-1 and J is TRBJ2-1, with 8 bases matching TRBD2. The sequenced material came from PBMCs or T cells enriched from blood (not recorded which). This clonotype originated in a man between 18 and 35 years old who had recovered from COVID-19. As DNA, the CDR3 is TGCGCCAGCAGCACCGCGGGAGGCCCGGGGGATGAGCAGTTCTTC. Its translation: CASSTAGGPGDEQFF.